The 8 T cell receptor beta chains below all came from one sample that was sequenced in a study of T cells and Merkel cell carcinoma outcomes. Sequencing was performed with immunoSEQ multiplex PCR; in TCRdb, only in-frame clones are kept and a portion is missing. The sample carries 1,500 to 2,000 clones, about nine tenths recorded once. Material for sequencing was tumor tissue from Merkel cell carcinoma. The receptors were gathered from a human donor with Merkel cell carcinoma.

This chain joins TRBV2 and TRBJ1-1; possible D gene TRBD1, 6 bases. This CDR3 contains 12 residues. V lost 4 bases and J 5 bases, leaving 8 bases between the germline ends. The germline V gene encodes CDR1 SNHLY and CDR2 FYNNEI. Written as DNA, the CDR3 is TGTGCCAGCAGTGTTCAGGGGACTGAAGCTTTCTTT. It codes for CASSVQGTEAFF.

The chain links TRBV11-2 to TRBJ2-1; possible D gene TRBD2, 5 bases. Trimming took off 8 bases at V and 0 bases at J, with 14 bases between the two ends. From germline, CDR1 is SGHAT and CDR2 FQNNGV. CDR3 length: 15 amino acids. The CDR3: CASRTPGSSYNEQFF. CDR3 DNA sequence: TGTGCCAGCCGAACTCCGGGGAGCTCCTACAATGAGCAGTTCTTC. Based on the CDR3 plus reference TRBV11-2 and TRBJ2-1, the full variable domain is EAGVAQSPRYKIIEKRQSVAFWCNPISGHATLYWYQQILGQGPKLLIQFQNNGVVDDSQLPKDRFSAERLKGVDSTLKIQPAKLEDSAVYLCASRTPGSSYNEQFFGPGTRLTVL.

The rearrangement joins TRBV5-1 to TRBJ2-2; TRBD1 matches at 9 bases. Germline trimming cut 0 bases from V and 4 bases from J; bases unmatched to any gene: 4. In germline, CDR1 is SGHRS, CDR2 YFSETQ. There are 16 residues in the CDR3. The CDR3 sequence: CASSLGTGDITGELFF. DNA of the CDR3: TGCGCCAGCAGCTTGGGGACAGGGGATATCACCGGGGAGCTGTTTTTT.

This clone was counted once. The J gene is TRBJ2-1, the V gene TRBV15; D is uncertain. CDR3 size: 11 residues. Deletions cut 3 bases from V and 5 bases from J, with 2 bases between. CDR1 and CDR2 from the germline V gene are LNHNV and YYDKDF (reference sequence). DNA for the CDR3: TGTGCCACCAGCAGGCACAATGAGCAGTTCTTC. Translated, it gives CATSRHNEQFF.

The chain has TRBV7-8 and TRBJ1-5, with D tentatively TRBD1 (5 bases). The length of the CDR3 is 17 residues. CDR1 and CDR2 from the germline V gene are SGHVS and FQNEAQ. Trimming shortened V by 5 bases and J by 1 base, and 18 bases separated the two germline ends. Written as DNA, the CDR3 is TGTGCCAGCAGCCGATCTCAGGGTCCCACAAGCAATCAGCCCCAGCATTTT. It codes for CASSRSQGPTSNQPQHF.

The chain couples TRBV5-6 to TRBJ1-3, with D possibly being TRBD1 (5 bases). Germline V CDR1 and CDR2: SGHDT, YYEEEE. V lost 2 bases to trimming and J lost 14 bases, with 14 bases between them. The CDR3 contains 12 residues. In DNA, the CDR3 is TGTGCCAGCAGCTTTTTCCAGCTGGGACTATATTTT. It translates to CASSFFQLGLYF.

This sequence joins TRBV7-9 and TRBJ2-3, with D possibly matching TRBD1 (6 bases). With 6 bases removed from V and 6 bases from J, the gap between germline ends came to 13 bases. Germline loops: CDR1 SEHNR, CDR2 FQNEAQ (reference sequence). The CDR3 consists of 13 residues. The CDR3 loop is CASSKQGWDTQYF. The CDR3 region has the DNA TGTGCCAGCAGTAAACAGGGCTGGGATACGCAGTATTTT.

The gene calls are TRBV6-5 and TRBJ1-2; D gene ambiguous. This CDR3 is built from 12 residues. Germline V gene lookup returns CDR1 MNHEY and CDR2 SVGAGI. The V and J ends lost 6 bases and 5 bases respectively, with 10 bases between them. The CDR3 region is CASRTIMYGYTF. CDR3 DNA sequence: TGTGCCAGCAGGACTATTATGTATGGCTACACCTTC.